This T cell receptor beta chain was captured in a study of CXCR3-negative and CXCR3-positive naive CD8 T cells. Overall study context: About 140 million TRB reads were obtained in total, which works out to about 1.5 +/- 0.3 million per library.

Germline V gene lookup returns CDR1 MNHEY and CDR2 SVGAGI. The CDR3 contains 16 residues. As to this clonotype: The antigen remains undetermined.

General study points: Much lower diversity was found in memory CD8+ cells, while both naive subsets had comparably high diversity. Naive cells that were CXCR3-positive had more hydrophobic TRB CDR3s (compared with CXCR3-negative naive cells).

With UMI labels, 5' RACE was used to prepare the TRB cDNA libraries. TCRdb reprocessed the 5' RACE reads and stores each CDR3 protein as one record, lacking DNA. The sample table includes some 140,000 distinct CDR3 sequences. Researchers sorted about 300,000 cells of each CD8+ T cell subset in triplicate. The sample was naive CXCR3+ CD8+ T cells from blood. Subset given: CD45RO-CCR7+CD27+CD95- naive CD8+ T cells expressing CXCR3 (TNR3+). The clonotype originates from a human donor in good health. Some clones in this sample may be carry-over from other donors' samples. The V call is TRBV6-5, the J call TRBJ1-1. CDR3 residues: CASSYSGLGVNTEAFF.